These T cell receptor beta chains were read from a single sample in a study of cytotoxic CD8 clonotypes in ibrutinib-treated CLL. Here immunoSEQ multiplex PCR was the method, and the copy in TCRdb shows in-frame clones only, minus some. The sample gives about 28,000 clones, approximately 60% of which show up once; 14% is in the top ten. Sequenced here: PBMCs, sampled before ibrutinib treatment. The receptors shown here come from a human donor with chronic lymphocytic leukemia. Each CDR3 is given with its conserved first and last residue. A D gene is named only where the DNA matches it firmly. A clone size is listed for some rows: how often the clone was seen (once, few, many), or a class if it is expanded.

abundance: NA; v_gene: TRBV25-1; j_gene: TRBJ1-6; d_gene: NA; CDR3aa: CASSGKISTYNSPLHF; CDR3nt: TGTGCCAGCAGTGGCAAAATCAGCACCTATAATTCACCCCTCCACTTT
abundance: few; v_gene: TRBV13; j_gene: TRBJ1-2; d_gene: NA; CDR3aa: CASSLGSGNYGYTF; CDR3nt: TGTGCCAGCAGCTTAGGCTCGGGGAACTATGGCTACACCTTC
abundance: NA; v_gene: TRBV11-3; j_gene: TRBJ2-2; d_gene: NA; CDR3aa: CASSYGLPAGELFF; CDR3nt: TGTGCCAGCAGCTACGGACTACCTGCCGGGGAGCTGTTTTTT
abundance: NA; v_gene: TRBV29-1; j_gene: TRBJ1-4; d_gene: NA; CDR3aa: CSVGGRGGNEKLFF; CDR3nt: TGCAGCGTTGGCGGGAGGGGAGGTAATGAAAAACTGTTTTTT
abundance: NA; v_gene: TRBV27; j_gene: TRBJ2-1; d_gene: NA; CDR3aa: CASSSDASSYNEQFF; CDR3nt: TGTGCCAGCAGTTCAGACGCTTCCTCTTACAATGAGCAGTTCTTC
abundance: few; v_gene: TRBV13; j_gene: TRBJ2-7; d_gene: NA; CDR3aa: CASSLTGSRGGEQYF; CDR3nt: TGTGCCAGCAGCCTCACCGGGTCCCGAGGGGGCGAGCAGTACTTC
abundance: NA; v_gene: TRBV2; j_gene: TRBJ1-5; d_gene: NA; CDR3aa: CASSGTISNQPQHF; CDR3nt: TGTGCCAGCAGTGGGACAATTAGCAATCAGCCCCAGCATTTT
abundance: NA; v_gene: TRBV9; j_gene: TRBJ2-3; d_gene: TRBD1; CDR3aa: CASTPQGAGDTQYF; CDR3nt: TGTGCCAGCACCCCCCAGGGGGCAGGGGATACGCAGTATTTT
abundance: medium-sized; v_gene: TRBV6-5; j_gene: TRBJ2-7; d_gene: TRBD1; CDR3aa: CASSYAAGTAYEQYF; CDR3nt: TGTGCCAGCAGTTACGCGGCAGGGACAGCCTACGAGCAGTACTTC
abundance: NA; v_gene: TRBV29-1; j_gene: TRBJ2-3; d_gene: NA; CDR3aa: CSVEVTAADTQYF; CDR3nt: TGCAGCGTTGAGGTAACAGCGGCCGATACGCAGTATTTT
abundance: NA; v_gene: TRBV7-2; j_gene: TRBJ2-2; d_gene: NA; CDR3aa: CASGGFTGELFF; CDR3nt: TGTGCCAGCGGCGGATTCACCGGGGAGCTGTTTTTT
abundance: NA; v_gene: TRBV29-1; j_gene: TRBJ2-7; d_gene: NA; CDR3aa: CSAREGLPYEQYF; CDR3nt: TGCAGCGCTAGAGAGGGACTGCCCTACGAGCAGTACTTC
abundance: NA; v_gene: TRBV7-9; j_gene: TRBJ1-2; d_gene: NA; CDR3aa: CASIGQTANYGYTF; CDR3nt: TGTGCCAGCATCGGACAGACCGCTAACTATGGCTACACCTTC
abundance: NA; v_gene: TRBV5-4; j_gene: TRBJ2-7; d_gene: TRBD2; CDR3aa: CASSTGTSGSLGEQYF; CDR3nt: TGTGCCAGCAGCACCGGGACTAGCGGGAGCTTAGGCGAGCAGTACTTC
abundance: NA; v_gene: TRBV6-5; j_gene: TRBJ2-3; d_gene: NA; CDR3aa: CAISEDDTQYF; CDR3nt: TGTGCCATCAGTGAGGATGATACGCAGTATTTT
abundance: NA; v_gene: TRBV18; j_gene: TRBJ2-5; d_gene: NA; CDR3aa: CASSGGHQETQYF; CDR3nt: TGTGCCAGTTCCGGCGGGCACCAAGAGACCCAGTACTTC
abundance: NA; v_gene: TRBV10-3; j_gene: TRBJ1-5; d_gene: TRBD1; CDR3aa: CAISVSGGDQPQHF; CDR3nt: TGTGCCATCAGTGTATCAGGGGGGGATCAGCCCCAGCATTTT
abundance: NA; v_gene: TRBV19; j_gene: TRBJ1-6; d_gene: NA; CDR3aa: CASTNRVRGNSPLHF; CDR3nt: TGTGCCAGTACCAACAGGGTTCGGGGCAACTCACCCCTCCACTTT
abundance: few; v_gene: TRBV30; j_gene: TRBJ1-1; d_gene: NA; CDR3aa: CAWSVSLNTEAFF; CDR3nt: TGTGCCTGGAGTGTATCCCTGAACACTGAAGCTTTCTTT
abundance: few; v_gene: TRBV27; j_gene: TRBJ1-1; d_gene: NA; CDR3aa: CASSFRENTEAFF; CDR3nt: TGTGCCAGCAGTTTCCGCGAGAACACTGAAGCTTTCTTT
abundance: few; v_gene: TRBV7-6; j_gene: TRBJ1-4; d_gene: NA; CDR3aa: CASSLTPPTTNEKLFF; CDR3nt: TGTGCCAGCAGCTTAACTCCCCCCACAACTAATGAAAAACTGTTTTTT
abundance: NA; v_gene: TRBV19; j_gene: TRBJ2-5; d_gene: TRBD2; CDR3aa: CASSISGGAGGETQYF; CDR3nt: TGTGCCAGTAGTATTTCCGGGGGCGCGGGGGGAGAGACCCAGTACTTC
abundance: medium-sized; v_gene: TRBV5-4; j_gene: TRBJ2-7; d_gene: NA; CDR3aa: CASSDADSLSYEQYF; CDR3nt: TGTGCCAGCAGTGATGCCGACAGCCTCTCCTACGAGCAGTACTTC
abundance: NA; v_gene: TRBV19; j_gene: TRBJ1-2; d_gene: NA; CDR3aa: CASSKVGSNGYGYTF; CDR3nt: TGTGCCAGTAGTAAAGTGGGGTCAAACGGCTATGGCTACACCTTC
abundance: NA; v_gene: TRBV6-1; j_gene: TRBJ2-7; d_gene: TRBD1; CDR3aa: CASSEWGQGLYEQYF; CDR3nt: TGTGCCAGCAGTGAGTGGGGACAGGGGCTTTACGAGCAGTACTTC
abundance: NA; v_gene: TRBV28; j_gene: TRBJ1-2; d_gene: TRBD1; CDR3aa: CASSRQGARGYTF; CDR3nt: TGTGCCAGCAGCCGACAGGGGGCCCGCGGCTACACCTTC
abundance: NA; v_gene: TRBV4-2; j_gene: TRBJ2-7; d_gene: NA; CDR3aa: CASSRGIEQYF; CDR3nt: TGTGCCAGCAGCCGGGGCATTGAGCAGTACTTC
abundance: NA; v_gene: TRBV19; j_gene: TRBJ2-7; d_gene: TRBD1; CDR3aa: CASSPGQGTSYEQYF; CDR3nt: TGTGCCAGTAGCCCCGGACAGGGAACCTCCTACGAGCAGTACTTC
abundance: NA; v_gene: TRBV5-1; j_gene: TRBJ2-5; d_gene: TRBD2; CDR3aa: CASSLSGDQETQYF; CDR3nt: TGCGCCAGCAGCCTAAGCGGGGACCAAGAGACCCAGTACTTC
abundance: NA; v_gene: TRBV6-4; j_gene: TRBJ2-1; d_gene: NA; CDR3aa: CASSDSDNNEQFF; CDR3nt: TGTGCCAGCAGTGACTCGGACAACAATGAGCAGTTCTTC
abundance: NA; v_gene: TRBV4-1; j_gene: TRBJ2-1; d_gene: NA; CDR3aa: CASSQNAGEGNEQFF; CDR3nt: TGCGCCAGCAGCCAAAATGCAGGCGAGGGGAATGAGCAGTTCTTC
abundance: NA; v_gene: TRBV25-1; j_gene: TRBJ2-3; d_gene: TRBD2; CDR3aa: CASSESSGLSRDTQYF; CDR3nt: TGTGCCAGCAGTGAATCTAGCGGGTTGAGTAGAGATACGCAGTATTTT
abundance: NA; v_gene: TRBV7-9; j_gene: TRBJ2-7; d_gene: NA; CDR3aa: CASSLSIAANEQYF; CDR3nt: TGTGCCAGCAGCTTATCGATAGCCGCGAACGAGCAGTACTTC
abundance: NA; v_gene: TRBV5-6; j_gene: TRBJ2-1; d_gene: NA; CDR3aa: CASSLRVMGLDNEQFF; CDR3nt: TGTGCCAGCAGCTTGAGGGTTATGGGACTCGACAATGAGCAGTTCTTC
abundance: NA; v_gene: TRBV18; j_gene: TRBJ2-5; d_gene: NA; CDR3aa: CASSPSAGAQETQYF; CDR3nt: TGTGCCAGCTCACCTTCGGCGGGGGCCCAAGAGACCCAGTACTTC
abundance: NA; v_gene: TRBV6-6; j_gene: TRBJ2-4; d_gene: NA; CDR3aa: CASSYADGGAKNIQYF; CDR3nt: TGTGCCAGCAGTTACGCCGATGGGGGAGCCAAAAACATTCAGTACTTC
abundance: NA; v_gene: TRBV19; j_gene: TRBJ2-1; d_gene: TRBD2; CDR3aa: CASSISGSGYNEQFF; CDR3nt: TGTGCCAGTAGCATTAGCGGGAGCGGCTACAATGAGCAGTTCTTC
abundance: few; v_gene: TRBV28; j_gene: TRBJ2-3; d_gene: TRBD2; CDR3aa: CASSSGLATDTQYF; CDR3nt: TGTGCCAGCAGTTCCGGACTAGCAACAGATACGCAGTATTTT
abundance: NA; v_gene: TRBV5-1; j_gene: TRBJ2-7; d_gene: TRBD1; CDR3aa: CASSLQAGQGYEQYF; CDR3nt: TGCGCCAGCAGCTTGCAGGCGGGACAGGGTTACGAGCAGTACTTC
abundance: NA; v_gene: TRBV20-1; j_gene: TRBJ2-1; d_gene: NA; CDR3aa: CSALYNEQFF; CDR3nt: TGCAGTGCACTGTACAATGAGCAGTTCTTC
abundance: few; v_gene: TRBV9; j_gene: TRBJ2-3; d_gene: TRBD2; CDR3aa: CASSPGTSDGTDTQYF; CDR3nt: TGTGCCAGCAGCCCTGGGACTAGCGATGGCACAGATACGCAGTATTTT
abundance: once; v_gene: TRBV2; j_gene: TRBJ2-2; d_gene: NA; CDR3aa: CASRQQGFGTGELFF; CDR3nt: TGTGCCAGCAGGCAACAGGGTTTCGGCACCGGGGAGCTGTTTTTT
abundance: few; v_gene: TRBV5-4; j_gene: TRBJ2-1; d_gene: TRBD2; CDR3aa: CASSLTIAGVWEQFF; CDR3nt: TGTGCCAGCAGCCTGACGATAGCGGGAGTCTGGGAGCAGTTCTTC
abundance: NA; v_gene: TRBV4-1; j_gene: TRBJ1-1; d_gene: TRBD1; CDR3aa: CASSQRQGTGWTEAFF; CDR3nt: TGCGCCAGCAGCCAAAGACAGGGTACCGGGTGGACTGAAGCTTTCTTT
abundance: NA; v_gene: TRBV10-2; j_gene: TRBJ1-5; d_gene: NA; CDR3aa: CASTRMLGNQPQHF; CDR3nt: TGCGCCAGCACGAGGATGTTAGGCAATCAGCCCCAGCATTTT
abundance: NA; v_gene: TRBV14; j_gene: TRBJ1-1; d_gene: NA; CDR3aa: CASSHPVRGAEAFF; CDR3nt: TGTGCCAGCAGCCACCCTGTTCGGGGAGCTGAAGCTTTCTTT